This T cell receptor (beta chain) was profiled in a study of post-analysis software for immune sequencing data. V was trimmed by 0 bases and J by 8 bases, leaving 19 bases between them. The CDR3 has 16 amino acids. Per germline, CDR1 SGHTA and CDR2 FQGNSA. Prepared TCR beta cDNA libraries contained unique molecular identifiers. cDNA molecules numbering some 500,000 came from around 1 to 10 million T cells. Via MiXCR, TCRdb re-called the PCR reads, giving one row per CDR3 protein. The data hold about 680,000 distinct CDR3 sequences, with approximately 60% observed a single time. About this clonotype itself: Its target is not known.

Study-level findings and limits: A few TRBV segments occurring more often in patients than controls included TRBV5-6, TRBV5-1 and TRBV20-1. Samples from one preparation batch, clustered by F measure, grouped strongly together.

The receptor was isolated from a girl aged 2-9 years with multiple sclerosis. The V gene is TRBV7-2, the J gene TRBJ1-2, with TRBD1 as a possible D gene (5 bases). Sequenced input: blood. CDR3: CASSLAEGPPRRGYTF. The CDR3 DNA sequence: TGTGCCAGCAGCTTAGCCGAGGGGCCGCCCCGGAGGGGCTACACCTTC.